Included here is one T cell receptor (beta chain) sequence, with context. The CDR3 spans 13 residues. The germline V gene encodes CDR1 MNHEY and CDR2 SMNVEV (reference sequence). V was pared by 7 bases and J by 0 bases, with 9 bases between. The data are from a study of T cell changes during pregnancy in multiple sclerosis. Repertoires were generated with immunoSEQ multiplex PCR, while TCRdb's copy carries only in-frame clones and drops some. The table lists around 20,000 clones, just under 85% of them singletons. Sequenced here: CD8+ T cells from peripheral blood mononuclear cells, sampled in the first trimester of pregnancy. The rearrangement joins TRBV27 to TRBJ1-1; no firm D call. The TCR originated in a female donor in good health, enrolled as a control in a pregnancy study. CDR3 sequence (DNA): TGTGCCAGCAAGAACAACCTGAACACTGAAGCTTTCTTT. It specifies CASKNNLNTEAFF.